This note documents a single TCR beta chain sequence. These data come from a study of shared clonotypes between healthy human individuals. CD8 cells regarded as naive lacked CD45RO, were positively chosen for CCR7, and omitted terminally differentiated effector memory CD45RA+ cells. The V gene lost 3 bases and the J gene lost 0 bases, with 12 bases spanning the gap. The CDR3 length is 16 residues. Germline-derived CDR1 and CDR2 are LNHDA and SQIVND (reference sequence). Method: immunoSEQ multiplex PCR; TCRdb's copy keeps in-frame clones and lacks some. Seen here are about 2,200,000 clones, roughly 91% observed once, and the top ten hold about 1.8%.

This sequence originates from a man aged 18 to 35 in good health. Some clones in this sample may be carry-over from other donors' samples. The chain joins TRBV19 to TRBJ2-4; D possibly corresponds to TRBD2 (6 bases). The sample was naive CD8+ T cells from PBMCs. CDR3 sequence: CASSIGGALAKNIQYF. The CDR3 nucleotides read TGTGCCAGTAGTATCGGAGGGGCCTTAGCCAAAAACATTCAGTACTTC.